This T cell receptor (beta chain) was recorded in a study of cytomegalovirus exposure and HLA in healthy donors. Study observations and caveats: Most of the TCR beta V segments (in an earlier analysis) were productive either about 87% or about 30% of the time. Across HLA loci, a later analysis found differing TCR association rates, with DRB1 most and HLA-C fewest.

Donors were ostensibly healthy at sampling, although undocumented immune exposures were probable. Note on this clone: The antigen is not known.

PCR amplification relied on 60 Vbeta primers (plus 13 Jbeta primers). Per the study methods: An analysis that came later counted 80 million or so unique TCR beta chains, approximately 10 million shared. Only in-frame clones appear in the TCRdb table, and some are missing; sequencing was by immunoSEQ multiplex PCR. The D gene and trimming were derived from the DNA, and the V and J assignments and clone size from that table. This repertoire shows about 93,000 clones, approximately 64% found once; its top ten account for roughly 5.5%. The V gene's germline CDR1 is MNHEY and CDR2 SMNVEV (reference sequence). The CDR3 is 15 amino acids. Unmatched junction bases numbered 8, after V lost 8 bases and J lost 8 bases.

This chain links TRBV27 with TRBJ2-2; 13 positions match TRBD2. Input material: PBMCs. This clonotype originated in a boy between 10 and 17 years old in good health and CMV-seropositive. The CDR3 sequence is CASVGTSGISGELFF. In DNA form, the CDR3 reads TGTGCCAGCGTCGGGACTAGCGGGATCTCGGGGGAGCTGTTTTTT.